This T cell receptor (beta chain) came from a study of cytomegalovirus exposure and HLA in healthy donors. Findings and limits, study-wide: Most TCRs appeared rarely, but some public TCRs recurred in many donors.

Repertoires were generated with immunoSEQ multiplex PCR, while TCRdb's copy carries only in-frame clones and drops some. The repertoire holds about 110,000 clones, about 85% seen once, with approximately 2.9% in the top ten. Of note for this clone: The antigen remains undetermined.

Germline CDR1 and CDR2: MNHEY and SMNVEV (reference sequence). The CDR3 is 16 amino acids. The V end lost 4 bases, the J end lost 1 base, and 17 bases lay between the germline ends. This receptor was identified in a woman between 18 and 29 years old in good health and CMV-seronegative. The J gene is TRBJ2-7, the V gene TRBV27; D not resolved. Sample: PBMCs. The CDR3 sequence: CASSSISYHSSYEQYF. In nucleotides, the CDR3 is TGTGCCAGCAGTTCGATCAGTTATCATTCTTCCTACGAGCAGTACTTC.